This T cell receptor beta chain was sequenced during a study of blood T cell repertoires in COVID-19. Whole-study context: Donors in the United States, Italy and Spain gave samples during acute or convalescent COVID-19. T cells, B-cell-depleted T cells, or PBMCs provided the cDNA or gDNA that served as material.

The CDR3 spans 14 residues. Germline CDR1 and CDR2: SGHDT and YYEEEE. V was cut by 3 bases and J by 4 bases, with 10 bases left in between. TCRdb keeps only in-frame clones here, not all; method: immunoSEQ multiplex PCR. The sample carries roughly 110,000 clones, 80% to 95% recorded once. The source of this sequence is a woman aged 25 to 39 with acute or convalescent COVID-19. The specimen was peripheral blood. V and J are TRBV5-6 and TRBJ1-4; D might be TRBD1 (5 bases). The CDR3 loop is CASSSRALNEKLFF. The DNA of the CDR3 is TGTGCCAGCAGCTCCAGGGCCCTTAATGAAAAACTGTTTTTT.